The 28 T cell receptor beta chains given below trace back to one sample, sequenced in a study of cytomegalovirus exposure and HLA in healthy donors. PCR amplification relied on 60 Vbeta primers (plus 13 Jbeta primers). TCRdb's copy holds only in-frame clones and misses some; the assay was immunoSEQ multiplex PCR. The sample records roughly 140,000 clones, approximately 80% being singletons. Sequencing used PBMCs. Source of these receptors: a woman between 40 and 55 years old in good health and CMV-seronegative.

This clone has a handful of counts. The chain combines TRBV29-1 with TRBJ1-2; 9 bases match TRBD1. The CDR3 covers 12 residues. Germline V gives CDR1 SQVTM, CDR2 ANQGSEA. With V trimmed by 8 bases and J by 6 bases, 7 bases remained unmatched. This CDR3 reads CSTSGTGHGYTF. The CDR3 bases are TGCAGCACCTCCGGGACAGGGCATGGCTACACCTTC. Looking up the rest from reference TRBV29-1 and TRBJ1-2 gives the full variable domain: SAVISQKPSRDICQRGTSLTIQCQVDSQVTMMFWYRQQPGQSLTLIATANQGSEATYESGFVIDKFPISRPNLTFSTLTVSNMSPEDSSIYLCSTSGTGHGYTFGSGTRLTVV.

The chain combines TRBV19 with TRBJ1-5, with TRBD1 as a possible D gene (5 bases). V lost 3 bases and J 8 bases, leaving 11 bases between the germline ends. Germline V gene sequence: CDR1 LNHDA, CDR2 SQIVND (reference sequence). The CDR3 runs 13 residues. CDR3 residues: CASSIGGVEPQHF. The DNA for the CDR3 is TGTGCCAGTAGTATCGGGGGTGTGGAGCCCCAGCATTTT.

The CDR3 loop reads CASSDRGLANYGYTF. For the CDR3, the DNA is TGTGCCAGCAGTGACAGGGGGCTAGCTAACTATGGCTACACCTTC. The chain uses TRBV2 and TRBJ1-2; 8 nucleotides line up with TRBD1. The V segment lost 3 bases and the J segment 0 bases; nucleotides outside the gene matches: 3. This CDR3 is 15 amino acids long. The germline CDR1 and CDR2 sequences are SNHLY and FYNNEI.

In the case of this clone: The sample contains more than one DNA sequence encoding this CDR3. The CDR3 region has the DNA TGTGCCAGCAGCCCCCAGGGGGATCAGCCCCAGCATTTT. This translates into CASSPQGDQPQHF. This sequence joins TRBV7-9 and TRBJ1-5, with TRBD1 matching over 7 bases. The CDR3 has 13 residues. Germline CDR1 reads SEHNR; CDR2 reads FQNEAQ (reference sequence). J was trimmed by 5 bases and V by 5 bases; bases with no gene match: 3.

CDR3 DNA: TGCGCCAGCAGCCGGGACTTTTACAATGAGCAGTTCTTC. This gives the protein CASSRDFYNEQFF. This chain joins TRBV5-1 and TRBJ2-1; D is possibly TRBD2 (6 bases). CDR1 SGHRS and CDR2 YFSETQ come from the germline V gene. Trimming stripped 4 bases from V and 4 bases from J, with 9 bases between. The CDR3 covers 13 residues.

The gene calls are TRBV28 and TRBJ1-5, with D possibly matching TRBD1 (5 bases). The CDR3 has 15 residues. The V gene's germline CDR1 is MDHEN and CDR2 SYDVKM. V shed 5 bases and J shed 2 bases, with 13 bases lying between them. The CDR3 is CASSAGGRGNQPQHF. Here the CDR3 DNA reads TGTGCCAGCAGTGCCGGGGGACGTGGCAATCAGCCCCAGCATTTT.

This chain uses TRBV5-5 with TRBJ1-5; 9 bases agree with TRBD1. Germline-derived CDR1 and CDR2 are SGHKS and YYEKEE (reference sequence). J lost 5 bases, V lost 1 base, and 1 base had no gene match. The CDR3 totals 14 residues. Here the CDR3 DNA reads TGTGCCAGCAGCTTGCGGACAGGGGATCAGCCCCAGCATTTT. Protein product: CASSLRTGDQPQHF.

This clone was observed once. The chain carries TRBV4-1 and TRBJ2-5, with 11 bases fitting TRBD2. Germline CDR1 MGHRA, CDR2 YSYEKL. The junction had 8 bases not matched to a gene; V was cut back by 4 bases and J by 4 bases. CDR3 length: 16 residues. CDR3 bases: TGCGCCAGCAGCCGATTAGCGGGAGGGTCGAGAGAGACCCAGTACTTC. It translates to CASSRLAGGSRETQYF.

This clone was found a few times. CDR3 in amino acids: CASRDRVYSPYEQYF. In DNA form, the CDR3 reads TGTGCCAGTAGGGACAGGGTGTACAGCCCCTACGAGCAGTACTTC. The rearrangement uses TRBV19 and TRBJ2-7; TRBD1 agrees at 8 bases. The CDR3 is 15 residues long. Germline V gene sequence: CDR1 LNHDA, CDR2 SQIVND (reference sequence). J was trimmed by 2 bases and V by 6 bases; bases with no gene match: 9.

DNA for the CDR3: TGTGCCAGCAGCCCGACAGATAACTATGGCTACACCTTC. Translated, it gives CASSPTDNYGYTF. The J gene is TRBJ1-2, the V gene TRBV7-8; possibly TRBD1 for D (5 bases). Trimming pared 5 bases from V and 1 base from J, leaving 8 bases between. From germline, CDR1 is SGHVS and CDR2 FQNEAQ. This CDR3 comprises 13 residues.

This sequence joins TRBV5-1 and TRBJ1-1; no firm D call. The length of the CDR3 is 15 residues. Germline CDR1 reads SGHRS; CDR2 reads YFSETQ. The V end lost 5 bases, the J end lost 0 bases, and 14 bases lay between the germline ends. CDR3 sequence: CASRPLAVLNTEAFF. CDR3 bases: TGCGCCAGCAGGCCTCTTGCGGTTTTGAACACTGAAGCTTTCTTT.

In its sample, this clone was seen a few times. V is TRBV6-1 and J is TRBJ2-3; TRBD1 is a possible D gene (6 bases). This CDR3 contains 14 residues. V was cut by 4 bases and J by 2 bases, with 10 bases left in between. The germline V gene encodes CDR1 MNHNS and CDR2 SASEGT. The CDR3 DNA is TGTGCCAGCAGTGCCAGGACAGTCACAGATACGCAGTATTTT. Amino acid sequence: CASSARTVTDTQYF.

CDR3 coding DNA: TGTGCCAGCAGTTTGGGTGGAGGGGTGAACTATGGCTACACCTTC. Translating it yields CASSLGGGVNYGYTF. This rearrangement joins TRBV28 to TRBJ1-2; TRBD1 is a possible D gene (5 bases). The germline V and J ends were trimmed by 3 bases and 2 bases, with 13 bases remaining between them. The germline V gene has CDR1 MDHEN and CDR2 SYDVKM. The CDR3 has 15 amino acids.

The chain carries TRBV6-5 and TRBJ2-7, with D unresolved. V gave up 0 bases and J gave up 1 base, with 7 bases separating them. The CDR3 covers 14 residues. Germline values: CDR1 MNHEY, CDR2 SVGAGI. CDR3 residues: CASSYSIESYEQYF. The CDR3 nucleotides read TGTGCCAGCAGTTACTCAATAGAATCCTACGAGCAGTACTTC.

The rearrangement joins TRBV4-2 to TRBJ2-1; 9 bases fit TRBD2. CDR1 is LGHNA and CDR2 is YNFKEQ in the germline V gene. Germline trimming cut 2 bases from V and 9 bases from J; bases unmatched to any gene: 17. The CDR3 runs 18 residues. The chain's CDR3 is CASSQNILAGGPHGEQFF. The CDR3 nucleotides read TGTGCCAGCAGCCAAAACATCTTGGCGGGGGGGCCGCACGGTGAGCAGTTCTTC.

The chain is built from TRBV5-4 and TRBJ1-1, with 7 bases that match TRBD1. Germline lookup yields CDR1 SGHNT and CDR2 YYREEE (reference sequence). J gave up 6 bases and V 7 bases, and 12 bases lay outside the gene matches. CDR3 length equals 14 residues. The CDR3 loop reads CASRILQGSPEAFF. DNA of the CDR3: TGTGCCAGCCGGATCTTACAGGGGTCCCCTGAAGCTTTCTTT.

The gene calls are TRBV7-9 and TRBJ2-1, with 9 bases identical to TRBD2. The trim removed 5 bases at V and 10 bases at J, leaving 9 bases unmatched. This CDR3 comprises 14 residues. Per germline, CDR1 SEHNR and CDR2 FQNEAQ (reference sequence). The CDR3 sequence: CASSLGASGVEQFF. In DNA form, the CDR3 reads TGTGCCAGCAGCCTCGGGGCTAGCGGGGTCGAGCAGTTCTTC.

This clone was recorded a few times. V is TRBV5-4 and J is TRBJ2-7; D remains unclear. Germline lookup yields CDR1 SGHNT and CDR2 YYREEE (reference sequence). The CDR3 extends over 13 amino acids. V lost 3 bases to trimming and J lost 3 bases, with 10 bases between them. The CDR3 DNA reads TGTGCCAGCAGCTACACCCCAAGCTACGAGCAGTACTTC. Translating gives CASSYTPSYEQYF. Looking up the rest from reference TRBV5-4 and TRBJ2-7 gives the full variable domain: ETGVTQSPTHLIKTRGQQVTLRCSSQSGHNTVSWYQQALGQGPQFIFQYYREEENGRGNFPPRFSGLQFPNYSSELNVNALELDDSALYLCASSYTPSYEQYFGPGTRLTVT.

The rearrangement uses TRBV29-1 and TRBJ2-3; 9 positions agree with TRBD1. The CDR3 covers 14 residues. The ends lost 4 bases at V and 3 bases at J; junction bases unmatched: 5. Germline CDR1 and CDR2: SQVTM and ANQGSEA. DNA for the CDR3: TGCAGCGTTGCGCGGGACAGGGAGACAGATACGCAGTATTTT. Its translation is CSVARDRETDTQYF.

CDR3 nucleotide sequence: TGTGCCTGTACCGGGACAGGCAATTCACCCCTCCACTTT. This codes for CACTGTGNSPLHF. This sequence joins TRBV30 and TRBJ1-6; TRBD1 aligns across 8 bases. The J segment lost 7 bases and the V segment lost 6 bases, leaving 5 bases of the junction unmatched. Germline V gene sequence: CDR1 GTSNPN, CDR2 SVGIG (reference sequence). The CDR3 extends over 13 amino acids.

The V call is TRBV10-2, the J call TRBJ2-3, with unresolved D. This CDR3 comprises 14 residues. V was shortened by 0 bases and J by 0 bases, with 4 bases between the two germline ends. Germline CDR1 and CDR2: WSHSY and SAAADI. The CDR3 DNA sequence: TGCGCCAGCAGTGAGTCGTCGAGCACAGATACGCAGTATTTT. Its protein is CASSESSSTDTQYF.

This clone was seen a handful of times. The DNA of the CDR3 is TGTGCCAGTAGTATATGGCCTCACAATCAGCCCCAGCATTTT. Its protein product is CASSIWPHNQPQHF. The V and J genes are TRBV19 and TRBJ1-5; D unclear. Germline loops: CDR1 LNHDA, CDR2 SQIVND (reference sequence). There are 14 residues in the CDR3. Trimming stripped 2 bases from V and 3 bases from J, with 8 bases between.

The rearrangement uses TRBV9 and TRBJ1-2; possibly TRBD1 for D (5 bases). Per the germline V gene, CDR1 is SGDLS and CDR2 is YYNGEE. The CDR3 runs to 15 residues. Trimming took 4 bases from V and 5 from J, leaving 18 bases between them. The CDR3 nucleotides are TGTGCCAGCAGCCCCGGACACCAAATGAGTTATGGCTACACCTTC. Encoded protein: CASSPGHQMSYGYTF. The full variable domain, with the rest looked up from reference TRBV9 and TRBJ1-2, is DSGVTQTPKHLITATGQRVTLRCSPRSGDLSVYWYQQSLDQGLQFLIQYYNGEERAKGNILERFSAQQFPDLHSELNLSSLELGDSALYFCASSPGHQMSYGYTFGSGTRLTVV.

This rearrangement joins TRBV5-1 to TRBJ1-2; 7 nucleotides match TRBD1. CDR1 is SGHRS, CDR2 YFSETQ, per germline. This CDR3 spans 17 amino acids. After removal of 0 bases from V and 0 bases from J, the junction contained 8 bases not matched to a gene. The CDR3 nucleotides read TGCGCCAGCAGCTTGGCCGCATTGGGACAGTCTAACTATGGCTACACCTTC. It encodes CASSLAALGQSNYGYTF.

V usage is TRBV5-6 and J usage is TRBJ2-3; D may be TRBD2 (7 bases). With 2 bases removed from V and 0 bases from J, the gap between germline ends came to 10 bases. The germline gives CDR1 SGHDT, CDR2 YYEEEE. This CDR3 contains 15 residues. For the CDR3, the DNA is TGTGCCAGCAGCTTAGGGGGGGCAAGCACAGATACGCAGTATTTT. It encodes CASSLGGASTDTQYF.

The chain employs TRBV30 and TRBJ2-1; 7 bases agree with TRBD2. The CDR3 is 15 residues long. Germline CDR1 and CDR2: GTSNPN and SVGIG (reference sequence). Trimming cost V 1 base and J 9 bases; bases outside gene matches: 12. Here the CDR3 DNA reads TGTGCCTGGAGTGGCCCTCGTTGGCGGGGGAGTGAGCAGTTCTTC. Protein product: CAWSGPRWRGSEQFF.

J is TRBJ2-5 and V is TRBV11-2; D call uncertain. The CDR3 is made up of 13 amino acids. Germline CDR1 and CDR2: SGHAT and FQNNGV. Trimming took off 4 bases at V and 12 bases at J, with 18 bases between the two ends. The CDR3 reads CASSSSPELTKYF. For the CDR3, the DNA is TGTGCCAGCAGCTCTTCCCCGGAACTGACAAAGTACTTC.

The chain recombines TRBV15 with TRBJ2-1; TRBD2 matches 10 bases. V dropped 1 base and J dropped 6; count of bases not matched to a gene: 9. This CDR3 region has 17 residues. Germline CDR1 reads LNHNV; CDR2 reads YYDKDF (reference sequence). The CDR3 DNA reads TGTGCCACCAGCAGAGCCCAAACGTTAGCGGGAGGCAATGAGCAGTTCTTC. This translates into CATSRAQTLAGGNEQFF. Based on the CDR3 plus reference TRBV15 and TRBJ2-1, the full variable domain is DAMVIQNPRYQVTQFGKPVTLSCSQTLNHNVMYWYQQKSSQAPKLLFHYYDKDFNNEADTPDNFQSRRPNTSFCFLDIRSPGLGDTAMYLCATSRAQTLAGGNEQFFGPGTRLTVL.